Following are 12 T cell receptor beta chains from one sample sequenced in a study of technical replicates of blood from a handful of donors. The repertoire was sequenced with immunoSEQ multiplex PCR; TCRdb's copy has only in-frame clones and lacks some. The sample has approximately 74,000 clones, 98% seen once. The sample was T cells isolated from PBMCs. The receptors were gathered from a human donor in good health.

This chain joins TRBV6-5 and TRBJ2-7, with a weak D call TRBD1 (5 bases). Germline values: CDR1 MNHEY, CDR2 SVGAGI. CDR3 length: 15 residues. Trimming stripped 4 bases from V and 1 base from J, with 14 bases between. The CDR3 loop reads CASSSEGVGSYEQYF. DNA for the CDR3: TGTGCCAGCAGTTCCGAAGGGGTAGGTTCCTACGAGCAGTACTTC.

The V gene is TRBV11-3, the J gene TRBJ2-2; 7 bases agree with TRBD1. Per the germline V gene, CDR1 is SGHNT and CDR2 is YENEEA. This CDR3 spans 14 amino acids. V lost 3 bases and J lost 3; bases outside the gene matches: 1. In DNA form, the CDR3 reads TGTGCCAGCAGCTTTACAGGGGACACCGGGGAGCTGTTTTTT. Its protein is CASSFTGDTGELFF.

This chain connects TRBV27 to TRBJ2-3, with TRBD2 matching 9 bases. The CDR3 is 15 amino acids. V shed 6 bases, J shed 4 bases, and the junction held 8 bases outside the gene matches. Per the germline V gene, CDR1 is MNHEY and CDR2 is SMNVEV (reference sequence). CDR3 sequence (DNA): TGTGCCAGCAGATCCGAGCGGGGGGACGCAGATACGCAGTATTTT. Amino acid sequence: CASRSERGDADTQYF.

The CDR3 loop is CASSPANTGELFF. The CDR3 DNA reads TGTGCCAGCAGCCCCGCGAACACCGGGGAGCTGTTTTTT. The chain recombines TRBV14 with TRBJ2-2; D remains ambiguous. Trimming left V 4 bases short and J 0 bases short, with 3 bases between. CDR3 length: 13 amino acids. CDR1 and CDR2 (germline): SGHDN, FVKESK. Using reference TRBV14 and TRBJ2-2 for the parts outside the CDR3, the full variable domain is EAGVTQFPSHSVIEKGQTVTLRCDPISGHDNLYWYRRVMGKEIKFLLHFVKESKQDESGMPNNRFLAERTGGTYSTLKVQPAELEDSGVYFCASSPANTGELFFGEGSRLTVL.

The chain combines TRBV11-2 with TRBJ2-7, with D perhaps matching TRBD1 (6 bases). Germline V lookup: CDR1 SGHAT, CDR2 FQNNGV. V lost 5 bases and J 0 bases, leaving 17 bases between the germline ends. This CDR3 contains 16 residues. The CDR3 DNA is TGTGCCAGCAGCGGCATCCGGGACACTCGCTCCTACGAGCAGTACTTC. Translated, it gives CASSGIRDTRSYEQYF.

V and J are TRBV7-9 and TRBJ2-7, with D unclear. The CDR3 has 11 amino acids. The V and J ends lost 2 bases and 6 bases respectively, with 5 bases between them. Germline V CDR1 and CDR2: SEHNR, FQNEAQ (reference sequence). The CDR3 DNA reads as TGTGCCAGCAGCTTACTGCGCGAGCAGTACTTC. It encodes CASSLLREQYF.

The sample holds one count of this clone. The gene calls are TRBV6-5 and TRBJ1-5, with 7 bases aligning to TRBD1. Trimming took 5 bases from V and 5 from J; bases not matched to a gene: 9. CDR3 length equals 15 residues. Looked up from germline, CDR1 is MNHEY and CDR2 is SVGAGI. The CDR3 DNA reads TGTGCCAGCAGTACTACCTGGGACAGTCATCAGCCCCAGCATTTT. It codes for CASSTTWDSHQPQHF.

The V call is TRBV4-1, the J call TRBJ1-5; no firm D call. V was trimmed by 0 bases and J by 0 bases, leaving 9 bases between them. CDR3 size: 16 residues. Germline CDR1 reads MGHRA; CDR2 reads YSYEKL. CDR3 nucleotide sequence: TGCGCCAGCAGCCAAGAGGGCATTTCTAGCAATCAGCCCCAGCATTTT. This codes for CASSQEGISSNQPQHF.

CDR3 nucleotides: TGCAGCGTTGGACAGCTTGGCGAGCAGTACTTC. Protein product: CSVGQLGEQYF. The chain uses TRBV29-1 and TRBJ2-7; a possible D gene is TRBD1 (5 bases). This CDR3 comprises 11 residues. The germline CDR1 and CDR2 sequences are SQVTM and ANQGSEA. Between the trimmed V and J ends, which lost 4 bases and 6 bases, there was a span of 10 bases.

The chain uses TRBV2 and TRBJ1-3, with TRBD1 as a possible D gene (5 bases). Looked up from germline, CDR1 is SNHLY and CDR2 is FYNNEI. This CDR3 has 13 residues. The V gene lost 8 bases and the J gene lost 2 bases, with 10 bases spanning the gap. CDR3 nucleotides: TGTGCCAGCGCGTCAGGGCCTGGAAACACCATATATTTT. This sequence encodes CASASGPGNTIYF.

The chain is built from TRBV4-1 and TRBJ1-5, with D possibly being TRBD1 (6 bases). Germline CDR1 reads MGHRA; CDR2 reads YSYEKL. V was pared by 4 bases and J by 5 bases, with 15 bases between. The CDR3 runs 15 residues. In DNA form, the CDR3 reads TGCGCCAGCAGCCGAGTACAGGGCCTCGATCAGCCCCAGCATTTT. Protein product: CASSRVQGLDQPQHF.

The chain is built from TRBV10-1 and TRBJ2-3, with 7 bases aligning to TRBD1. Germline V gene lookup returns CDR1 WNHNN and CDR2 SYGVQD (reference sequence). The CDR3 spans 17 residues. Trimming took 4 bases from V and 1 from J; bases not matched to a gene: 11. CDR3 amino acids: CASSGGLGQEGTDTQYF. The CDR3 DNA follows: TGCGCCAGCAGTGGGGGATTAGGACAGGAGGGCACAGATACGCAGTATTTT.